These T cell receptor beta chains were read from a single sample in a study of T cell changes during pregnancy in multiple sclerosis. Assay: immunoSEQ multiplex PCR; the TCRdb copy retains only in-frame clones and omits some. The sample comprises under 25,000 clones, more than 75% of which are singletons, and 7.5% to 8% rests with the top ten. This specimen consisted of CD8+ T cells from peripheral blood mononuclear cells, obtained before pregnancy. These receptors came from a female donor with multiple sclerosis, enrolled in a pregnancy study. The CDR3 runs from the conserved cysteine through the conserved F or W. The D gene is left open where the match is weak. Size values are once, few and many counts, or a class for expanded clones, and some rows have none.

V gene	D gene	clone size	J gene	CDR3 protein	CDR3 DNA
TRBV29-1	TRBD2	-	TRBJ2-1	CSVEAGTSGSSEQFF	TGCAGCGTTGAAGCCGGGACTAGCGGGAGCTCTGAGCAGTTCTTC
TRBV4-3	TRBD1	-	TRBJ2-7	CASSQAGTGAYEQYF	TGCGCCAGCAGCCAAGCAGGGACAGGAGCCTACGAGCAGTACTTC
TRBV5-4	-	-	TRBJ2-5	CASSLTLGAGETQYF	TGTGCCAGCAGCTTAACGTTAGGAGCCGGGGAGACCCAGTACTTC
TRBV5-6	TRBD1	-	TRBJ1-5	CASSWGDRSNQPQHF	TGTGCCAGCAGCTGGGGGGACAGAAGCAATCAGCCCCAGCATTTT
TRBV5-6	TRBD2	-	TRBJ2-5	CASSSRGGLRYQETQYF	TGTGCCAGCAGCTCCCGCGGGGGACTCCGGTACCAAGAGACCCAGTACTTC
TRBV5-5	-	-	TRBJ1-1	CASSFGGTGRPMNTEAFF	TGTGCCAGCAGCTTTGGTGGAACAGGGAGACCGATGAACACTGAAGCTTTCTTT
TRBV7-2	-	-	TRBJ1-1	CASRWGLNTEAFF	TGTGCCAGCAGATGGGGGCTGAACACTGAAGCTTTCTTT
TRBV2	TRBD1	-	TRBJ1-2	CASTRQGLAYGYTF	TGTGCCAGCACCCGACAGGGGTTAGCCTATGGCTACACCTTC
TRBV13	-	-	TRBJ2-7	CASSLGHRSSYEQYF	TGTGCCAGCAGCTTAGGTCACAGGAGCTCCTACGAGCAGTACTTC
TRBV18	TRBD2	-	TRBJ2-7	CASSPRSDTSGAYEQYF	TGTGCCAGCTCACCACGGTCCGATACTAGCGGGGCCTACGAGCAGTACTTC
TRBV6-5	TRBD1	-	TRBJ1-5	CASSSITGGNQPQHF	TGTGCCAGCAGTTCCATCACAGGGGGCAATCAGCCCCAGCATTTT
TRBV7-8	-	-	TRBJ2-1	CASSPDSPEQFF	TGTGCCAGCAGCCCCGACAGCCCCGAGCAGTTCTTC
TRBV10-2	-	-	TRBJ2-3	CASSAQPGGTDTQYF	TGCGCCAGCAGTGCTCAACCCGGAGGAACAGATACGCAGTATTTT
TRBV27	TRBD1	-	TRBJ1-1	CASTRDTGGTTEAFF	TGTGCCAGCACCCGGGACACAGGGGGAACCACTGAAGCTTTCTTT
TRBV21-1	-	once	TRBJ2-5	CASSKKQGRGKQETQYF	TGTGCCAGCAGCAAAAAGCAAGGAAGAGGGAAACAAGAGACCCAGTACTTC
TRBV13	-	-	TRBJ2-1	CASSLVVGEQFF	TGTGCCAGCAGCTTAGTTGTCGGTGAGCAGTTCTTC
TRBV18	TRBD2	-	TRBJ2-7	CASSPRREASYEQYF	TGTGCCAGCTCACCACGACGGGAGGCCTCCTACGAGCAGTACTTC
TRBV6-5	TRBD2	-	TRBJ2-1	CASSSRTSGVYNEQFF	TGTGCCAGCAGTTCGCGGACTAGCGGGGTCTACAATGAGCAGTTCTTC
TRBV4-1	-	-	TRBJ1-4	CASSQSRGRGANEKLFF	TGCGCCAGCAGCCAAAGCCGGGGCAGGGGAGCTAATGAAAAACTGTTTTTT
TRBV7-9	TRBD2	-	TRBJ2-7	CASSLETSGTYEQYF	TGTGCCAGCAGCTTAGAGACTAGCGGGACCTACGAGCAGTACTTC
TRBV10-2	TRBD1	-	TRBJ2-1	CASTNGGPYRGYYNEQFF	TGCGCCAGCACGAATGGGGGCCCTTACAGGGGGTACTACAATGAGCAGTTCTTC
TRBV5-1	TRBD1	-	TRBJ1-1	CASSHDRGKGNTEAFF	TGCGCCAGCAGCCATGACAGGGGCAAAGGGAACACTGAAGCTTTCTTT
TRBV5-1	-	-	TRBJ2-6	CASSLWPLDTSGANVLTF	TGCGCCAGCAGCTTGTGGCCCCTTGATACCTCTGGGGCCAACGTCCTGACTTTC
TRBV7-4	-	-	TRBJ2-7	CASSSFYEQYF	TGTGCCAGCAGCTCATTCTACGAGCAGTACTTC
TRBV30	-	-	TRBJ1-2	CAWSVMGGTDGYTF	TGTGCCTGGAGTGTAATGGGGGGGACGGATGGCTACACCTTC
TRBV27	TRBD2	-	TRBJ2-3	CASNLGAGTGADTQYF	TGTGCCAGCAATTTGGGAGCGGGAACTGGGGCAGATACGCAGTATTTT
TRBV27	TRBD1	-	TRBJ2-1	CASSPLLGQGAHEQFF	TGTGCCAGCAGCCCCCTTTTGGGACAGGGGGCCCATGAGCAGTTCTTC
TRBV5-1	TRBD1	few	TRBJ1-1	CASRSTGDEAFF	TGCGCCAGCAGGTCGACAGGGGACGAAGCTTTCTTT
TRBV6-5	-	-	TRBJ2-7	CASSYSIAVTYEQYF	TGTGCCAGCAGTTACTCGATCGCGGTTACCTACGAGCAGTACTTC
TRBV6-5	TRBD2	-	TRBJ2-3	CASSSTRGGGTQYF	TGTGCCAGCAGTTCGACGCGGGGCGGGGGTACGCAGTATTTT
TRBV18	TRBD1	-	TRBJ1-1	CASSRVRGRIGYTEAFF	TGTGCCAGCTCACGGGTGAGGGGGCGGATAGGGTACACTGAAGCTTTCTTT
TRBV5-4	TRBD1	-	TRBJ2-1	CASSNGQGDYNEQFF	TGTGCCAGCAGCAACGGACAGGGAGACTACAATGAGCAGTTCTTC
TRBV4-1	-	-	TRBJ2-5	CASSQPRVAETQYF	TGCGCCAGCAGCCAACCCCGAGTAGCGGAGACCCAGTACTTC
TRBV10-3	TRBD2	-	TRBJ2-5	CAIRSSGIQETQYF	TGTGCCATCAGGAGTAGCGGGATACAAGAGACCCAGTACTTC
TRBV15	TRBD1	-	TRBJ2-3	CATSSGTGVVTDTQYF	TGTGCCACCAGCAGTGGAACAGGGGTCGTCACAGATACGCAGTATTTT
TRBV10-1	-	-	TRBJ1-1	CASSEITGPNTEAFF	TGCGCCAGCAGCGAAATTACAGGCCCAAACACTGAAGCTTTCTTT
TRBV19	-	-	TRBJ1-1	CASTFGRANTEAFF	TGTGCCAGTACTTTCGGCAGGGCGAACACTGAAGCTTTCTTT
TRBV4-1	-	-	TRBJ2-7	CASSQIGGRTYEQYF	TGCGCCAGCAGCCAGATAGGGGGTAGGACCTACGAGCAGTACTTC
TRBV27	-	-	TRBJ2-7	CASNRGTDITYEQYF	TGTGCCAGCAACCGCGGGACAGACATAACCTACGAGCAGTACTTC
TRBV5-4	TRBD1	-	TRBJ2-7	CASSLATGGGYEQYF	TGTGCCAGCAGCTTGGCGACAGGGGGCGGCTACGAGCAGTACTTC
TRBV7-2	TRBD2	-	TRBJ2-1	CASRRDGRETLTYNEQFF	TGTGCCAGCAGGCGAGACGGGCGGGAGACGTTGACCTACAATGAGCAGTTCTTC
TRBV9	TRBD1	-	TRBJ1-2	CASSSLGDRGNGYTF	TGTGCCAGCAGCTCTCTAGGGGACAGGGGAAACGGCTACACCTTC
TRBV10-3	-	-	TRBJ2-2	CAISDLGRSGHTGELFF	TGTGCCATCAGTGATCTCGGGAGATCAGGGCACACCGGGGAGCTGTTTTTT
TRBV10-2	-	-	TRBJ2-7	CASRSDSYEQYF	TGCGCCAGCAGGTCCGACAGCTACGAGCAGTACTTC
TRBV4-3	-	-	TRBJ2-6	CASSQSGVSGANVLTF	TGCGCCAGCAGCCAGTCAGGGGTTTCTGGGGCCAACGTCCTGACTTTC
TRBV6-5	-	-	TRBJ2-3	CASLGPRQDTQYF	TGTGCCAGCCTCGGCCCGAGGCAAGATACGCAGTATTTT
TRBV27	TRBD1	-	TRBJ2-7	CASSLNRGTEQYF	TGTGCCAGCAGTTTAAACAGGGGAACCGAGCAGTACTTC
TRBV7-2	TRBD2	-	TRBJ2-7	CASSPRGTSYEQYF	TGTGCCAGCAGCCCACGCGGGACTAGCTACGAGCAGTACTTC